The 10 T cell receptor beta chains reported below all come from one sample, sequenced in a study of cytomegalovirus exposure and HLA in healthy donors. PCR involved 60 Vbeta and 13 Jbeta primers. Repertoires were generated with immunoSEQ multiplex PCR, while TCRdb's copy carries only in-frame clones and drops some. This table holds more than 100,000 clones, over 60% found once. Sequencing was done on a sample of PBMCs. These receptors all come from a woman between 35 and 50 years old in good health and CMV-seropositive.

The chain joins TRBV7-3 to TRBJ1-2; perhaps TRBD1 as D (5 bases). The germline V gene encodes CDR1 SGHTA and CDR2 FQGTGA. Trimming pared 4 bases from V and 7 bases from J, leaving 16 bases between. The CDR3 runs to 14 residues. The CDR3 bases are TGTGCCAGCAGCTCGTACGACAGCCGTGGTGGCTACACCTTC. This gives the protein CASSSYDSRGGYTF.

The chain has TRBV29-1 and TRBJ1-3; no clear D. CDR1 SQVTM and CDR2 ANQGSEA come from the germline V gene. V was clipped by 4 bases and J by 0 bases, with 10 bases between them. The CDR3 runs to 14 residues. The CDR3 spells CSVGSQTSGNTIYF. The CDR3 region has the DNA TGCAGCGTTGGTTCACAGACCTCTGGAAACACCATATATTTT.

The CDR3 DNA reads TGTGCCAGCAGCATTCGACAGGGGAACACTGAAGCTTTCTTT. It translates to CASSIRQGNTEAFF. The chain carries TRBV7-2 and TRBJ1-1; 7 bases match TRBD1. Germline trimming cut 5 bases from V and 1 base from J; bases unmatched to any gene: 4. CDR1 is SGHTA and CDR2 is FQGNSA in the germline V gene. This CDR3 comprises 14 residues.

V gene TRBV6-6 combines with J gene TRBJ1-1, with D hard to call. Germline V gene sequence: CDR1 MNHNY, CDR2 SVGAGI (reference sequence). Trimming shortened V by 5 bases and J by 9 bases, and 13 bases separated the two germline ends. CDR3 length: 12 residues. Written as DNA, the CDR3 is TGTGCCAGCAGTCCCGAGCGGTTCCAAGCTTTCTTT. It is translated as CASSPERFQAFF.

This clone has a single count. The rearrangement joins TRBV10-3 to TRBJ2-5, with 7 bases lining up with TRBD2. The CDR3 loop spans 12 amino acids. The germline CDR1 and CDR2 sequences are ENHRY and SYGVKD. After removal of 0 bases from V and 11 bases from J, the junction contained 3 bases not matched to a gene. CDR3 sequence reads: CAISESSGGQYF. The CDR3 DNA sequence: TGTGCCATCAGTGAGTCTTCCGGGGGGCAGTACTTC.

This chain links TRBV29-1 with TRBJ2-3; no clear D gene. The CDR3 loop spans 14 amino acids. With 6 bases removed from V and 2 bases from J, the gap between germline ends came to 15 bases. The germline V gene has CDR1 SQVTM and CDR2 ANQGSEA. CDR3 DNA: TGCAGCGTCCGACGACTTGGCTCCACAGATACGCAGTATTTT. This gives the protein CSVRRLGSTDTQYF.

The chain joins TRBV7-2 to TRBJ1-6; D not certain. The CDR3 runs 13 residues. Germline CDR1 and CDR2: SGHTA and FQGNSA. Trimming stripped 2 bases from V and 10 bases from J, with 9 bases between. The CDR3 DNA follows: TGTGCCAGCAGCTTATCCCCTAACTCACCCCTCCACTTT. It encodes CASSLSPNSPLHF.

V gene TRBV14 combines with J gene TRBJ1-6; 10 bases map to TRBD1. CDR1 SGHDN and CDR2 FVKESK come from the germline V gene. This CDR3 spans 17 amino acids. V shed 5 bases, J shed 6 bases, and the junction held 10 bases outside the gene matches. The CDR3 DNA follows: TGTGCCAGCAGCGCGGGACAGGGGAACAAACTTAATTCACCCCTCCACTTT. Translating gives CASSAGQGNKLNSPLHF.

The CDR3 is CASSDSGTARTGELFF. CDR3 sequence (DNA): TGTGCCAGCAGTGATTCCGGGACAGCGCGCACCGGGGAGCTGTTTTTT. This chain joins TRBV25-1 and TRBJ2-2; 7 nucleotides line up with TRBD1. Germline-derived CDR1 and CDR2 are MGHDK and SYGVNS. Trimming cost V 3 bases and J 4 bases; bases outside gene matches: 8. The CDR3 is 16 amino acids.

This chain links TRBV9 with TRBJ1-1, with a possible D match to TRBD1 (6 bases). The germline gives CDR1 SGDLS, CDR2 YYNGEE. The V gene lost 0 bases and the J gene lost 5 bases, with 14 bases spanning the gap. The CDR3 is made up of 15 amino acids. The CDR3 DNA is TGTGCCAGCAGCGTAGTGGCAGGGGAAGGGACTGAAGCTTTCTTT. This gives the protein CASSVVAGEGTEAFF.